Detailed here is one T cell receptor (beta chain). This sample was included in a study of T cells after yellow fever vaccination. In the study overall: Libraries from low-cell-number fractions were prepared with the SMART-Seq v4 Ultra Low Input RNA kit.

MiXCR, run by TCRdb on the 5' RACE reads, gives a single entry per CDR3 protein. This table has some 340,000 distinct CDR3 sequences, about 10% appearing once. The sample in question was CD4+ T cells sorted from PBMCs, obtained 45 days after the yellow fever booster vaccination. This clonotype was obtained from a man aged 18 to 30 who received the YFV17D yellow fever vaccine.

This chain's CDR3 is CASSFQDLQYF. The CDR3 nucleotides are TGTGCCAGCAGCTTCCAGGACCTTCAGTATTTT. The chain combines TRBV7-2 with TRBJ2-3, with D unresolved. The V end lost 3 bases, the J end lost 12 bases, and 10 bases lay between the germline ends. This CDR3 contains 11 residues. Germline CDR1 reads SGHTA; CDR2 reads FQGNSA.